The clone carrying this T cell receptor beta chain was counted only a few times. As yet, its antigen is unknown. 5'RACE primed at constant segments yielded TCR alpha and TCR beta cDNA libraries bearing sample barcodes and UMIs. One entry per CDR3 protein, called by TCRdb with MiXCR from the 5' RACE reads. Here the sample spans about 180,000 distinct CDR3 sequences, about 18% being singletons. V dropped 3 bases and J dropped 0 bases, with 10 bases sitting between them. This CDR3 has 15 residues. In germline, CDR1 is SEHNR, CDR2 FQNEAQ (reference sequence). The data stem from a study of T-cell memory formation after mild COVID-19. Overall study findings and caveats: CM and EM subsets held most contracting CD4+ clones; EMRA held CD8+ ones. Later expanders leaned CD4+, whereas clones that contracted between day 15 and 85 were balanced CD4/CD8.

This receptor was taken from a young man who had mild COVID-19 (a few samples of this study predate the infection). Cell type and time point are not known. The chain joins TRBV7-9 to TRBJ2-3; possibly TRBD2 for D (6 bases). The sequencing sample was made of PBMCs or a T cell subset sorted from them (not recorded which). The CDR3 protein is CASSFTEGSTDTQYF. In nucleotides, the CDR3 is TGTGCCAGCAGCTTCACGGAGGGGAGCACAGATACGCAGTATTTT.